These 9 T cell receptor beta chains were sequenced from one sample in a study of tissue T cells after allogeneic stem cell transplantation. Time point given: mouse harvest day 7 after allogeneic transplant. The graft held 10^6 splenic CD5+ T cells and 10^7 T-cell-depleted bone marrow cells. Sequenced by immunoSEQ multiplex PCR; TCRdb stores in-frame clones only, minus some. There are about 11,000 clones in the sample; roughly two fifths occur only once, and 1.5% to 2% lies in the top ten. Sequencing was done on a sample of skin. Every receptor here comes from a female BALB/c mouse given C57BL/6 T cells with graft-versus-host disease after an allogeneic hematopoietic cell transplant.

Judged by abundance, this clone is medium-sized. The genes and germline here are from mouse. Sequencing ends 1 residue short of the CDR3 end; the germline J gene provides the rest. The V gene is TRBV26, the J gene TRBJ1-3, with D uncertain. Trimming shortened V by 5 bases and J by 0 bases, and 5 bases separated the two germline ends. The CDR3 totals 13 residues. Per germline, CDR1 KGHPV and CDR2 FQNQEV (reference sequence). CDR3 residues: CASSGNSGNTLYF. The CDR3 DNA, read in part, is TGTGCCAGCAGTGGCAATTCTGGAAATACGCTCTAT.

This clone was detected only a few times. Mouse gene names and germline throughout. The read is 1 residue too short to cover the CDR3 end, so that end is filled in from the germline J gene. This specimen includes other DNA sequences encoding the same CDR3. This chain uses TRBV1 with TRBJ2-5; TRBD1 matches at 11 bases. CDR3 length: 15 amino acids. Germline V CDR1 and CDR2: NSQYPW, LRSPGD (reference sequence). Trimming at V came to 3 bases and at J to 3 bases, leaving 2 bases not matched to a gene. The CDR3 DNA, read in part, is TGCACCTGCAGTGCCAGGGACAGGGGGCAAGACACCCAGTAC. As protein: CTCSARDRGQDTQY. The full CDR3 is CTCSARDRGQDTQYF.

A word on this clone: Gene names are mouse gene names. The CDR3 goes on 1 residue after the read ends, and that part is filled in from the germline J gene. The genes are TRBV3 and TRBJ2-7; 8 nucleotides agree with TRBD2. CDR3 size: 13 residues. In germline, CDR1 is SNHLY, CDR2 FYNGKV (reference sequence). V gave up 5 bases and J gave up 4 bases; unmatched junction bases: 4. Here the CDR3 reads CASSGLGLYEQYF. CDR3 bases read: TGTGCCAGCAGCGGACTGGGCCTTTATGAACAGTAC.

This clone was observed once. Gene names refer to mouse genes. The read falls 1 residue short of the CDR3 end, and the missing part is taken from the germline J gene. This chain connects TRBV16 to TRBJ1-6; maybe TRBD1 (5 bases). TRBJ1-6 is an open reading frame whose function is uncertain. Looked up from germline, CDR1 is SGHSA and CDR2 is FRNQAP. V lost 3 bases to trimming and J lost 3 bases, with 12 bases between them. This CDR3 region has 16 residues. The CDR3 spells CASSFPFDSYNSPLYF. CDR3 DNA, as far as it was read: TGTGCAAGCAGCTTTCCCTTCGACAGCTATAATTCGCCCCTCTAC.

By sample fraction, this clone is medium-sized. Gene names denote mouse genes. The missing CDR3 end, 1 residue past where the read stops, is filled in from the germline J gene. The identical CDR3 is also encoded by other nucleotide sequences in the sample. The genes are TRBV26 and TRBJ2-2; 7 nucleotides match TRBD1. Germline CDR1 KGHPV, CDR2 FQNQEV (reference sequence). J lost 0 bases, V lost 3 bases, and 1 base had no gene match. This CDR3 spans 15 amino acids. The CDR3 protein is CASSLQGANTGQLYF. The sequenced part of the CDR3 DNA is TGTGCCAGCAGTCTCCAGGGGGCAAACACCGGGCAGCTCTAC.

A few counts support this clone. Genes here carry mouse names. Additional DNA sequences in this sample encode the identical CDR3. CDR3 DNA, as far as it was read: TGTGCCAGCAGTTCCACTGCAAACTCCGACTACACC. Translated, it gives CASSSTANSDYT. The CDR3 in full is CASSSTANSDYTF. The chain uses TRBV26 and TRBJ1-2; D gene unclear. The read stops 1 residue short of the end of the CDR3; the missing end is completed from the germline J gene. The CDR3 loop spans 13 amino acids. V lost 5 bases and J lost 0, with 7 bases in between. From germline, CDR1 is KGHPV and CDR2 FQNQEV (reference sequence).

On this clone itself: Gene labels here are mouse ones. The missing CDR3 end, 1 residue past where the read stops, is filled in from the germline J gene. The rearrangement uses TRBV19 and TRBJ2-4, with 11 nucleotides matching TRBD1. The CDR3 has 16 amino acids. Losses at the gene ends were 2 bases for V and 5 bases for J; bases not matched to a gene: 7. CDR1 FNHDT and CDR2 SITEND come from the germline V gene (reference sequence). CDR3 DNA (partial): TGTGCCAGCAGTATTGGGACAGGGGGAAGGGGAAACACCTTGTAC. Translated: CASSIGTGGRGNTLY. The whole CDR3 is CASSIGTGGRGNTLYF.

Comments on this clone: Gene names refer to mouse genes. The read finishes 1 residue shy of the CDR3 end, and the germline J gene is used to complete it. The chain combines TRBV13-3 with TRBJ2-4; 8 bases fit TRBD2. In germline, CDR1 is NNHDY, CDR2 SYVADS. This CDR3 is built from 17 residues. V shed 1 base and J 1 base; nucleotides not matched to a gene: 8. CDR3 bases read: TGTGCCAGCAGTGATCCCCTGGGGGGACTCGGTCAAAACACCTTGTAC. Its protein is CASSDPLGGLGQNTLY. The full-length CDR3 reads as CASSDPLGGLGQNTLYF. The complete variable domain, with remaining parts taken from reference TRBV13-3 and TRBJ2-4, reads EAAVTQSPRSKVAVTGGKVTLSCHQTNNHDYMYWYRQDTGHGLRLIHYSYVADSTEKGDIPDGYKASRPSQENFSLILELASLSQTAVYFCASSDPLGGLGQNTLYFGAGTRLSVL.

Worth noting for this clone: Mouse gene names and germline throughout. The read ends 1 residue shy of where the CDR3 ends; the end is completed using the germline J gene. The rearrangement uses TRBV26 and TRBJ2-5; D is unresolved. Trimming left V 3 bases short and J 0 bases short, with 7 bases between. Per the germline V gene, CDR1 is KGHPV and CDR2 is FQNQEV (reference sequence). The CDR3 runs 14 residues. CDR3 DNA, as far as it was read: TGTGCCAGCAGTCTCACGCCTAACCAAGACACCCAGTAC. Protein sequence: CASSLTPNQDTQY. The full CDR3 sequence reads CASSLTPNQDTQYF.